Reported below is one T cell receptor beta chain. The clone's antigen remains unknown. The sample holds no much larger clone one base away, and base qualities are not on file. The data stem from a study of T cell clonotyping in hematopoietic cell transplantation (dated by TCRdb to the early 2020s). The study in broad terms: A total of 120 to 150 blood samples were gathered in the study from roughly 37 consecutive transplant recipients along with their related donors. Patients were recruited between September 2015 and early 2017 and followed until September 2020 or death. Study-level results and caveats: The sample size was limited and the cells went unsorted, which meant the CD4 and CD8 repertoire contributions could not be told apart. Just a small fraction of recipient repertoires overlapped with donor repertoires, and more than 95% appeared de novo at the given depth. After transplant, TCR diversity in recipients dropped, and pathologically expanded clonotypes increased progressively from day 30 to day 180. Inverse Simpson Index values from donors and from recipients before transplant predicted broader TCR repertoire diversity after transplant.

CDR1 and CDR2 are drawn from the germline V gene: MDHEN, SYDVKM. V is shortened by 5 bases, J by 0 bases, and the region joining them spans 14 bases. The CDR3 runs 16 residues from the cysteine to the phenylalanine. Here the CDR3 DNA is all that survives: 48 bases in frame from base 1. With the immunoSEQ assay, which is a bias-controlled multiplex PCR relying on V- and J-specific primers, TCR beta CDR3 regions were amplified from genomic DNA. In a second PCR step, the CDR3 amplicons were tagged with a proprietary barcode plus Illumina adapter sequences. CDR3 libraries were sequenced on an Illumina MiSeq instrument. In the paper's pipeline: immunoSEQ Analyzer 3.0 was used for export and quality control, with R Bioconductor and Immunarch used for downstream analyses. Only productive rearrangements within the normalized downsampled data set were used in the calculation of repertoire metrics. Clonotypes larger than 5 templates in the normalized cohort were defined as pathologically expanded. The Inverse Simpson Index served as the measure of repertoire diversity. To capture all clonotypes, the CMV-specificity analyses were run on the non-normalized data set. TCRdb carries this immuneACCESS record with in-frame sequences only. Its versions omit some clonotypes, under half of them owing to an unresolved V gene in the studies checked, with the rest unexplained. The V and J calls and clone size are taken from that table; D and trimming were inferred from the DNA. The sample profile shows roughly 16,000 clones; around 85% of them were found once. The top ten constitute 3.5% to 4.5% of the sample.

For TCR beta sequencing, blood samples came from the related transplant donors. Nuclei Lysis Solution was used to extract genomic DNA from fresh or cryopreserved unfractionated peripheral blood mononuclear cells. This receptor was identified in a woman between 40 and 55 years old in good health. Some clones in this sample may be carry-over from other donors' samples. The chain is made from TRBV28 and TRBJ1-5; the D segment could be TRBD1, given 6 matching bases. Sequenced: peripheral blood mononuclear cells. CDR3 loop: CASSPSQGFSNQPQHF. The DNA sequence is given as TGTGCCAGCAGTCCCTCCCAGGGGTTTAGCAATCAGCCCCAGCATTTT. Outside the CDR3, residues come from the reference TRBV28 and TRBJ1-5 proteins, so the full variable domain is: DVKVTQSSRYLVKRTGEKVFLECVQDMDHENMFWYRQDPGLGLRLIYFSYDVKMKEKGDIPEGYSVSREKKERFSLILESASTNQTSMYLCASSPSQGFSNQPQHFGDGTRLSIL.